The 3 T cell receptor beta chains given below trace back to one sample, sequenced in a study of shared clonotypes between healthy human individuals. Assay used: immunoSEQ multiplex PCR; TCRdb lists only in-frame clones, some missing. Of over 2 million clones in the sample, 85% to 95% were seen once. The sample taken for sequencing was naive CD4+ T cells from PBMCs. Stated subset: CD45RA+ positively selected. The receptors originated from a man between 18 and 35 years old in good health. Some clones in this sample may be carry-over from other donors' samples.

The V call is TRBV5-1, the J call TRBJ1-1; a weak D match, TRBD1 (5 bases). This CDR3 region has 16 residues. Germline lookup yields CDR1 SGHRS and CDR2 YFSETQ. V dropped 0 bases and J dropped 1 base, with 13 bases sitting between them. The CDR3: CASSLGVDSKNTEAFF. CDR3 DNA sequence: TGCGCCAGCAGCTTGGGGGTAGACAGTAAGAACACTGAAGCTTTCTTT.

The chain employs TRBV18 and TRBJ2-7, with D possibly being TRBD2 (5 bases). The V end lost 3 bases, the J end lost 2 bases, and 11 bases lay between the germline ends. The length of the CDR3 is 14 residues. Germline CDR1 KGHSH, CDR2 LQKENI. The CDR3 protein is CASSPLGEAYEQYF. DNA for the CDR3: TGTGCCAGCTCACCGTTGGGAGAGGCCTACGAGCAGTACTTC.

This chain joins TRBV19 and TRBJ2-7; D is undetermined. CDR1 and CDR2 from the germline V gene are LNHDA and SQIVND (reference sequence). The germline V and J ends were trimmed by 3 bases and 3 bases, with 6 bases remaining between them. The CDR3 has 12 amino acids. CDR3 in amino acids: CASSMWGYEQYF. CDR3 nucleotide sequence: TGTGCCAGTAGTATGTGGGGCTACGAGCAGTACTTC.